This T cell receptor beta chain appears in the sequencing data of a study of post-analysis software for immune sequencing data. Study-wide points: When patients were compared with controls, about five TRBV segments were more frequent, TRBV5-6, TRBV5-1 and TRBV20-1 among them. People with multiple sclerosis had a significantly lower normalized Chao1 diversity than controls did.

Researchers reported that TCR beta cDNA libraries carried unique molecular identifiers. In TCRdb, the PCR reads were re-called with MiXCR into one record per CDR3 protein. The sample records roughly 620,000 distinct CDR3 sequences, around 44% being singletons. The CDR3 is 15 amino acids. V gave up 3 bases and J gave up 4 bases; unmatched junction bases: 8. On this clonotype: The target antigen is unknown.

The chain recombines TRBV12-3 or TRBV12-4 with TRBJ2-7; TRBD2 matches 8 bases. The sample consisted of blood. The clonotype originates from a girl aged 10 to 17 with multiple sclerosis. In DNA, the CDR3 is TGTGCCAGCAGTTTGAAAGCGGGAGCGAATTACGAGCAGTACTTC. Amino acid sequence: CASSLKAGANYEQYF.